In its sample, the clone carrying this T cell receptor (beta chain) was seen many times. Antigen unknown. The data derive from a study of T cell repertoires in cytomegalovirus infection. The CDR3 extends over 17 amino acids. Per germline, CDR1 LGHNA and CDR2 YNFKEQ. The V gene end was trimmed by 0 bases and the J gene end by 6 bases; junction bases not matched to a gene: 9. TCRdb reprocessed the reads via MiXCR and lists one record per CDR3 protein. The sample consists of 500,000 or so distinct CDR3 sequences, about 17% of them appearing once. Regarding the study as a whole: The ex vivo response was dominated by HLA-C-restricted CMV-specific TCR beta clonotypes.

This chain uses TRBV4-2 with TRBJ2-1; TRBD2 agrees at 9 bases. The TCR was taken from a human donor in good health (CMV status not recorded). Some clones in this sample may be carry-over from other donors' samples. Material: CD8+ T cells from PBMCs. The CDR3 spells CASSQDLAGGPGNEQFF. DNA for the CDR3: TGTGCCAGCAGCCAAGATTTGGCGGGAGGGCCGGGCAATGAGCAGTTCTTC.